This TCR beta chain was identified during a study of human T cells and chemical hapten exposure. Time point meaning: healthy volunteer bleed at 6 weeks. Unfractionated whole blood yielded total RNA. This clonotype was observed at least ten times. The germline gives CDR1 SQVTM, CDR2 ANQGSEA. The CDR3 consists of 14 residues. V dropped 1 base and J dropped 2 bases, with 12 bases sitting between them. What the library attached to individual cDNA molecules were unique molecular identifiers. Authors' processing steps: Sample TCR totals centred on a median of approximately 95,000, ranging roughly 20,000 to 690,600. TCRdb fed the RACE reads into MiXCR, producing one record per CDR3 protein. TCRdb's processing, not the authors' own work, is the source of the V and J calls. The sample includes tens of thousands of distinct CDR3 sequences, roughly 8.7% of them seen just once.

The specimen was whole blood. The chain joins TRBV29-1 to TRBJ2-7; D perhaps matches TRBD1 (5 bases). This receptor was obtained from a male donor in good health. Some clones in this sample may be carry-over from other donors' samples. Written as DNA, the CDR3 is TGCAGCGTTGAAGCCCAGGGCGGCCCCTACGAGCAGTACTTC. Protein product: CSVEAQGGPYEQYF.